A selection of T cell receptor beta chains follows, all from one sample in a study of metastatic and nonmetastatic thyroid tumors. TCRdb re-clonotyped the PCR reads via MiXCR. The sample lists roughly 45,000 clones; 3.2% were seen once. Sequenced input: blood. These receptors were collected from a female donor with papillary thyroid cancer or a benign thyroid nodule (not recorded which). Some clones in this sample may be carry-over from other donors' samples. Each CDR3 is given with its conserved first and last residue. A D gene is named only where the DNA matches it firmly. Where a row states a size, it is once, few, many or the class of an expanded clone; other rows omit it.

CDR3nt,CDR3aa,v_gene,abundance,j_gene,d_gene
TGTGCCAGCATTACGGATCCCTGGAGCTCCTACGAGCAGTACTTC,CASITDPWSSYEQYF,TRBV2,many,TRBJ2-7,.
TGTGCCAGCAGTTACGATACAACTAGCTACGAGCAGTACTTC,CASSYDTTSYEQYF,TRBV6-9,.,TRBJ2-7,.
TGTGCCAGCAGTGAGGGGGAGGCGGGGACCTCCCTATTAGGGGAGACCCAGTACTTC,CASSEGEAGTSLLGETQYF,TRBV2,few,TRBJ2-5,.
TGTGCCAGTAAATCCAGGAAGGGGGTCGGGAAAGAGACCCAGTACTTC,CASKSRKGVGKETQYF,TRBV19,many,TRBJ2-5,.
TGCGCCAGCAGCTTGTCCCCAAGTATTCCCTATGGCTACACCTTC,CASSLSPSIPYGYTF,TRBV5-1,many,TRBJ1-2,.
TGTGCCTGTAGAACCTACACCGGGGAGCTGTTTTTT,CACRTYTGELFF,TRBV6-1,many,TRBJ2-2,.
TGTGCCAGTCAGGTGAACACTGAAGCTTTCTTT,CASQVNTEAFF,TRBV6-1,few,TRBJ1-1,.
TGTGCCAGCAGTTACTTAATGAACACTGAAGCTATCTTT,CASSYLMNTEAIF,TRBV6-5,few,TRBJ1-1,.
TGTGCCAGCTCACCTTTAGGGGATACACATGGCTACACCTTC,CASSPLGDTHGYTF,TRBV18,.,TRBJ1-2,.
TGCAGTGCTACCGACGAAAGGGAAGTCGGCTACACCTTC,CSATDEREVGYTF,TRBV20-1,many,TRBJ1-2,.